The 11 T cell receptor beta chains below come from one sample, sequenced in a study of control samples from healthy donors and cancer patients. Some clones are missing from TCRdb's copy, which holds only in-frame ones; the method was immunoSEQ multiplex PCR. The data hold about 80,000 clones, with 90% to 95% observed a single time. The material sequenced was blood. The receptors shown here come from a man aged 45 to 65 in good health.

This sequence joins TRBV3-1 (or the pseudogene TRBV3-2) and TRBJ1-3; D is undetermined. V was cut by 5 bases and J by 5 bases, with 10 bases left in between. Germline CDR1 is LGHDT and CDR2 is YNNKEL (reference sequence). The CDR3 is 13 amino acids. This CDR3 is CASSSTNRNTIYF. The CDR3 DNA follows: TGTGCCAGCAGCTCAACGAATCGAAACACCATATATTTT.

The J gene is TRBJ2-7, the V gene TRBV2; D remains ambiguous. This CDR3 contains 14 residues. The V gene's germline CDR1 is SNHLY and CDR2 FYNNEI. Trimming shortened V by 6 bases and J by 3 bases, and 15 bases separated the two germline ends. CDR3 in DNA: TGTGCCAGCAGCGCCCCCGAGTTATTCTACGAGCAGTACTTC. Amino acids: CASSAPELFYEQYF.

The chain couples TRBV5-1 to TRBJ1-4; D is undetermined. The CDR3 is 15 residues long. Germline CDR1 SGHRS, CDR2 YFSETQ. V was pared by 4 bases and J by 8 bases, with 18 bases between. CDR3 coding DNA: TGCGCCAGCAGCCCGGATCGGGCAGATAGGGAAAAACTGTTTTTT. Translated, it gives CASSPDRADREKLFF.

V and J are TRBV7-9 and TRBJ2-3, with 8 bases identical to TRBD2. Unmatched junction bases numbered 4, after V lost 3 bases and J lost 5 bases. This CDR3 contains 14 residues. Germline V CDR1 and CDR2: SEHNR, FQNEAQ (reference sequence). The CDR3 spells CASSLAGGIDTQYF. CDR3 in DNA: TGTGCCAGCAGCTTGGCGGGGGGCATAGATACGCAGTATTTT.

The chain recombines TRBV5-4 with TRBJ2-3; D possibly corresponds to TRBD1 (5 bases). CDR1 and CDR2 (germline): SGHNT, YYREEE (reference sequence). This CDR3 region has 16 residues. V lost 4 bases to trimming and J lost 0 bases, with 15 bases between them. CDR3 region: CASSPRLTGSTDTQYF. CDR3 DNA sequence: TGTGCCAGCAGCCCGCGTCTCACAGGCAGCACAGATACGCAGTATTTT.

The CDR3 loop is CATSDPEAGREQFF. DNA of the CDR3: TGTGCCACCAGTGACCCCGAAGCGGGGAGAGAGCAGTTCTTC. V is TRBV24-1 and J is TRBJ2-1, with TRBD2 matching 7 bases. The CDR3 is 14 residues long. The germline V gene encodes CDR1 KGHDR and CDR2 SFDVKD. J lost 10 bases, V lost 4 bases, and 9 bases had no gene match.

V and J are TRBV2 and TRBJ1-6; 7 nucleotides agree with TRBD1. The CDR3 is 14 residues long. The V segment lost 6 bases and the J segment 7 bases; nucleotides outside the gene matches: 6. Germline lookup yields CDR1 SNHLY and CDR2 FYNNEI. The CDR3 region has the DNA TGTGCCAGCAGCGACAGGGTCGGAAATTCACCCCTCCACTTT. Protein product: CASSDRVGNSPLHF.

This chain joins TRBV6-2 or TRBV6-3 and TRBJ1-2; D call uncertain. CDR3 length: 13 amino acids. Per germline, CDR1 MNHEY and CDR2 SVGEGT. Between the trimmed V and J ends, which lost 5 bases and 5 bases, there was a span of 12 bases. CDR3 amino acids: CASSPGRSYGYTF. The CDR3 DNA sequence: TGTGCCAGCAGTCCCGGACGGTCATATGGCTACACCTTC.

This chain uses TRBV6-5 with TRBJ1-1, with D hard to call. V was pared by 8 bases and J by 0 bases, with 10 bases between. The V gene's germline CDR1 is MNHEY and CDR2 SVGAGI. The CDR3 runs 13 residues. CDR3 sequence: CASRRSLNTEAFF. As DNA, the CDR3 is TGTGCCAGCCGGAGGTCATTGAACACTGAAGCTTTCTTT.

The chain links TRBV7-2 to TRBJ1-3, with D possibly being TRBD1 (5 bases). This CDR3 has 14 residues. Germline V lookup: CDR1 SGHTA, CDR2 FQGNSA. V was pared by 4 bases and J by 2 bases, with 9 bases between. CDR3 bases: TGTGCCAGCAGCTCGGGGGTGACTGGAAACACCATATATTTT. This sequence encodes CASSSGVTGNTIYF.

The chain joins TRBV24-1 to TRBJ2-3; the D gene is possibly TRBD2 (7 bases). Per germline, CDR1 KGHDR and CDR2 SFDVKD. With 1 base removed from V and 4 bases from J, the gap between germline ends came to 11 bases. The CDR3 length is 15 residues. The CDR3 protein is CATSDLKGGSDTQYF. The CDR3 bases are TGTGCCACCAGTGATTTAAAGGGGGGGTCAGATACGCAGTATTTT.